This T cell receptor (beta chain) was documented in a study of T cells in Graves' hyperthyroidism and ophthalmopathy. The source material, RNA transcripts, was used to amplify TCR beta CDR3 regions. Researchers ran a first-round RT-PCR on the TCR CDR3 using the HTBI primer set. TCRdb independently ran MiXCR on the multiplex PCR reads; one entry per CDR3 protein. The repertoire holds roughly 530,000 distinct CDR3 sequences, 17% seen once, with 15% to 20% in the top ten. Trimming left V 4 bases short and J 6 bases short, with 19 bases between. CDR3 length: 15 residues. CDR1 and CDR2 from the germline V gene are SEHNR and FQNEAQ (reference sequence). Duration under 3 months, a NOSPECS grade of at least 4, and a Clinical Activity Score of at least 3 characterized the ophthalmopathy patients. Isolation of PBMCs was performed on around 9.8 ml fresh peripheral blood.

This sequence originates from a woman younger than 35 with Graves' ophthalmopathy. The chain is built from TRBV7-9 and TRBJ2-7; D assignment may be TRBD1 or TRBD2 (6 bases each). The sample was blood. CDR3 bases: TGTGCCAGCAGCTCTTTCGTACGGGGGCCGGGCGAGCAGTACTTC. Translation gives CASSSFVRGPGEQYF.